These 31 T cell receptor beta chains originate from one sample sequenced in a study of type 1 and type 2 diabetes patients (dated by TCRdb to 2016 to 2017). The sequencing machine was an Illumina MiSeq. Genomic DNA from sorted T cell subsets served as template for TCRbeta CDR3 amplification. The TCRbeta CDR3 region was amplified by multiplex PCR using 30 forward and 13 reverse primers. The raw public reads went through TCRdb reprocessing: fastp at Q25, MiXCR clone calling, in-frame beta chains kept. Every CDR3 protein is listed once, alongside the most common genes and DNA of its rows. The sample includes 280,000 or so distinct CDR3 sequences, with roughly 50% observed a single time. The ten biggest clones cover roughly 15% of the sample. The sequencing sample was made of peripheral blood mononuclear cells (PBMCs). The receptors derive from a man aged 18-30 years with type 2 diabetes.

CDR3 coding DNA: TGTGCCACCAGCAGAGTAGACAATACCTACGAGCAGTACTTC. As protein: CATSRVDNTYEQYF. The chain uses TRBV15 and TRBJ2-7, with no clear D. The CDR3 extends over 14 amino acids. Deletions cut 1 base from V and 2 bases from J, with 9 bases between. Germline V gives CDR1 LNHNV, CDR2 YYDKDF (reference sequence).

The rearrangement joins TRBV7-2 to TRBJ2-1; TRBD1 matches 8 bases. Germline V gives CDR1 SGHTA, CDR2 FQGNSA. V dropped 5 bases and J dropped 7; count of bases not matched to a gene: 10. This CDR3 spans 15 amino acids. CDR3 nucleotide sequence: TGTGCCAGCAGCCGATTCGAGACAGGGGATAATGAGCAGTTCTTC. Its protein product is CASSRFETGDNEQFF.

In this sample, this clonotype turned up a few times. V is TRBV7-2 and J is TRBJ1-6; D gene unclear. There are 15 residues in the CDR3. V was shortened by 5 bases and J by 9 bases, with 17 bases between the two germline ends. Germline V gene sequence: CDR1 SGHTA, CDR2 FQGNSA. CDR3 sequence reads: CASSPAAAFGSPLHF. The CDR3 DNA is TGTGCCAGCAGCCCTGCGGCCGCTTTCGGTTCACCCCTCCACTTT. Full variable domain (rest looked up from reference TRBV7-2 and TRBJ1-6): GAGVSQSPSNKVTEKGKDVELRCDPISGHTALYWYRQSLGQGLEFLIYFQGNSAPDKSGLPSDRFSAERTGGSVSTLTIQRTQQEDSAVYLCASSPAAAFGSPLHFGNGTRLTVT.

About this clonotype itself: The junction and the germline gene differ at one end; a read error may be behind it. The rearrangement joins TRBV5-1 to TRBJ2-7; D perhaps matches TRBD1 (5 bases). This CDR3 region has 15 residues. Germline V gene lookup returns CDR1 SGHRS and CDR2 YFSETQ. The CDR3 is CASGLSPTGLGEQYF. In DNA, the CDR3 is TGCGCCAGCGGCTTGTCCCCTACAGGTCTTGGGGAGCAGTACTTC.

CDR3 residues: CASSPTLGGSPLHF. Here the CDR3 DNA reads TGTGCCAGCAGCCCCACTTTGGGCGGCTCACCCCTCCACTTT. This chain uses TRBV12-3 or TRBV12-4 with TRBJ1-6, with D hard to call. The CDR3 is 14 amino acids. Trimming stripped 6 bases from V and 10 bases from J, with 16 bases between.

This sequence joins TRBV7-8 and TRBJ2-5; no definite D call. The V end was cut by 5 bases, the J end by 7 bases, with 14 bases between. Germline V gene data show CDR1 as SGHVS and CDR2 as FQNEAQ. This CDR3 has 13 residues. Here the CDR3 reads CASSPGQALTQYF. CDR3 sequence (DNA): TGTGCCAGCAGCCCTGGGCAGGCATTGACCCAGTACTTC.

This clonotype was detected only a few times. This chain connects TRBV13 to TRBJ2-7; TRBD2 aligns across 7 bases. This CDR3 is 15 amino acids long. In germline, CDR1 is PRHDT, CDR2 FYEKMQ (reference sequence). V shed 5 bases, J shed 7 bases, and the junction held 14 bases outside the gene matches. Here the CDR3 reads CASSRGGEGIGEQYF. CDR3 bases: TGTGCCAGCAGCCGTGGAGGGGAGGGGATCGGGGAGCAGTACTTC.

The sample holds one count of this clonotype. The chain uses TRBV6-1 and TRBJ2-7, with D maybe TRBD1 (6 bases). V was cut by 0 bases and J by 3 bases, with 15 bases left in between. The germline gives CDR1 MNHNS, CDR2 SASEGT. This CDR3 region has 16 residues. The DNA of the CDR3 is TGTGCCAGCAGTGAAGCGAGGTATCCGGGACACTACGAGCAGTACTTC. It yields the protein CASSEARYPGHYEQYF.

This clonotype appeared many times. This chain connects TRBV19 to TRBJ1-1; unclear D gene. Germline CDR1 LNHDA, CDR2 SQIVND (reference sequence). The CDR3 totals 17 residues. Trimming shortened V by 1 base and J by 1 base, and 16 bases separated the two germline ends. CDR3 DNA: TGTGCCAGTAGTATAGTAGGCAGGATAGATAGGAACACTGAAGCTTTCTTT. Translated, it gives CASSIVGRIDRNTEAFF.

This chain uses TRBV6-5 with TRBJ2-1; D may be TRBD1 (6 bases). Germline V gene data show CDR1 as MNHEY and CDR2 as SVGAGI. V shed 4 bases and J shed 5 bases, with 15 bases lying between them. This CDR3 spans 15 amino acids. In DNA form, the CDR3 reads TGTGCCAGCAGTTCCAGGGGCCGGGACAACAATGAGCAGTTCTTC. Its protein is CASSSRGRDNNEQFF.

A word on this clonotype: A much more abundant neighbour one base away suggests this may be a read error. V is TRBV2 and J is TRBJ2-7; the D gene is possibly TRBD1 (5 bases). Deletions cut 2 bases from V and 2 bases from J, with 16 bases between. The CDR3 has 16 amino acids. Germline V CDR1 and CDR2: SNHLY, FYNNEI. CDR3 residues: CASSEIRAEFAYEQYF. CDR3 DNA: TGTGCCAGCAGTGAAATCAGGGCAGAATTTGCCTACGAGCAGTACTTC. The full variable domain, completed using reference TRBV2 and TRBJ2-7, is EPEVTQTPSHQVTQMGQEVILRCVPISNHLYFYWYRQILGQKVEFLVSFYNNEISEKSEIFDDQFSVERPDGSNFTLKIRSTKLEDSAMYFCASSEIRAEFAYEQYFGPGTRLTVT.

This clonotype was picked up a small number of times. The chain carries TRBV7-3 and TRBJ1-1, with D hard to call. The CDR3 has 17 amino acids. Deletions cut 2 bases from V and 5 bases from J, with 21 bases between. Germline assignment: CDR1 SGHTA and CDR2 FQGTGA. CDR3 sequence reads: CASSLVPPWAVGTEAFF. CDR3 DNA: TGTGCCAGCAGCTTAGTACCCCCCTGGGCAGTTGGGACTGAAGCTTTCTTT.

This chain joins TRBV7-2 and TRBJ2-1; TRBD2 matches 7 bases. Looked up from germline, CDR1 is SGHTA and CDR2 is FQGNSA. The junction had 16 bases not matched to a gene; V was cut back by 5 bases and J by 9 bases. This CDR3 is 16 amino acids long. The CDR3 DNA follows: TGTGCCAGCAGCACGGAGGCGGGAGCGGGCCTGCGTGAGCAGTTCTTC. Protein: CASSTEAGAGLREQFF. Full variable domain (missing parts from reference TRBV7-2 and TRBJ2-1): GAGVSQSPSNKVTEKGKDVELRCDPISGHTALYWYRQSLGQGLEFLIYFQGNSAPDKSGLPSDRFSAERTGGSVSTLTIQRTQQEDSAVYLCASSTEAGAGLREQFFGPGTRLTVL.

The chain is built from TRBV6-5 and TRBJ1-1; D not certain. Trimming took off 5 bases at V and 0 bases at J, with 4 bases between the two ends. Germline values: CDR1 MNHEY, CDR2 SVGAGI. The CDR3 spans 12 residues. CDR3 DNA sequence: TGTGCCAGCAGTAGGGTGAACACTGAAGCTTTCTTT. Residues: CASSRVNTEAFF.

The chain employs TRBV12-3 or TRBV12-4 and TRBJ1-6; D is unclear. Trimming removed 0 bases at V and 10 bases at J, with 10 bases between. The CDR3 is made up of 14 amino acids. CDR3 sequence: CASSLAAGPSPLHF. The CDR3 DNA follows: TGTGCCAGCAGTTTAGCCGCTGGGCCATCACCCCTCCACTTT.

This clonotype was observed many times. The chain recombines TRBV2 with TRBJ1-1; D unresolved. The CDR3 spans 12 residues. The germline CDR1 and CDR2 sequences are SNHLY and FYNNEI. Trimming took off 5 bases at V and 3 bases at J, with 7 bases between the two ends. Written as DNA, the CDR3 is TGTGCCAGCAGTTCGACTTACACTGAAGCTTTCTTT. Translating gives CASSSTYTEAFF. Complete variable domain (other parts from reference TRBV2 and TRBJ1-1): EPEVTQTPSHQVTQMGQEVILRCVPISNHLYFYWYRQILGQKVEFLVSFYNNEISEKSEIFDDQFSVERPDGSNFTLKIRSTKLEDSAMYFCASSSTYTEAFFGQGTRLTVV.

This chain joins TRBV2 and TRBJ2-7, with TRBD1 matching 7 bases. Trimming cost V 8 bases and J 0 bases; bases outside gene matches: 4. CDR3 length: 13 residues. Germline lookup yields CDR1 SNHLY and CDR2 FYNNEI. The CDR3 nucleotides are TGTGCCAGCCGGGGACAGAACTCCTACGAGCAGTACTTC. Translating gives CASRGQNSYEQYF.

This clonotype has more than one count but fewer than ten. This rearrangement joins TRBV6-4 to TRBJ2-7, with 8 nucleotides matching TRBD2. The V gene end was trimmed by 8 bases and the J gene end by 2 bases; junction bases not matched to a gene: 5. The germline V gene has CDR1 MRHNA and CDR2 SNTAGT. This CDR3 is built from 13 residues. CDR3 in DNA: TGTGCCAGCTCAGAGCGGGAGACCTACGAGCAGTACTTC. Protein sequence: CASSERETYEQYF.

V gene TRBV7-2 combines with J gene TRBJ2-7; a possible D gene is TRBD2 (7 bases). The germline gives CDR1 SGHTA, CDR2 FQGNSA. This CDR3 is built from 15 residues. The germline V and J ends were trimmed by 5 bases and 9 bases, with 23 bases remaining between them. Here the CDR3 reads CASSGGGGSGSGQYF. In DNA, the CDR3 is TGTGCCAGCAGCGGGGGGGGCGGGAGCGGCAGCGGGCAGTACTTC.

This chain joins TRBV6-6 and TRBJ2-3; possibly TRBD1 for D (6 bases). V lost 8 bases, J lost 1 base, and 13 bases lay in between. The CDR3 has 14 residues. Germline V CDR1 and CDR2: MNHNY, SVGAGI (reference sequence). The CDR3 sequence is CASSGQGGTDTQYF. The CDR3 DNA reads TGTGCCAGCTCGGGACAAGGGGGCACAGATACGCAGTATTTT.

The chain employs TRBV2 and TRBJ2-3; D unclear. CDR3 length equals 13 residues. Per germline, CDR1 SNHLY and CDR2 FYNNEI. V was shortened by 9 bases and J by 4 bases, with 14 bases between the two germline ends. The CDR3 nucleotides are TGTGCCAGTAGTAAAGGGAAGGCAGATACGCAGTATTTT. It yields the protein CASSKGKADTQYF.

The V call is TRBV7-2, the J call TRBJ1-2; no reliable D call. The CDR3 is 13 amino acids. Between the trimmed V and J ends, which lost 6 bases and 7 bases, there was a span of 15 bases. Germline V gene data show CDR1 as SGHTA and CDR2 as FQGNSA. In nucleotides, the CDR3 is TGTGCCAGCAGTTCTACTGAAGCGATTGGCTACACCTTC. Residues: CASSSTEAIGYTF.

This clonotype was seen a handful of times. V and J are TRBV19 and TRBJ2-7; TRBD1 is a possible D gene (7 bases). The CDR3 has 13 residues. V shed 11 bases and J shed 3 bases, with 17 bases lying between them. The germline gives CDR1 LNHDA, CDR2 SQIVND (reference sequence). The CDR3: CAGAGGQFYEQYF. CDR3 nucleotide sequence: TGTGCCGGCGCCGGGGGACAGTTCTACGAGCAGTACTTC.

In this sample, this clonotype turned up a few times. DNA of the CDR3: TGTGCCAGCAGGGAGGGGAGTGCATCCTACGAGCAGTACTTC. Its translation: CASREGSASYEQYF. This sequence joins TRBV2 and TRBJ2-7, with D tentatively TRBD2 (6 bases). V was shortened by 6 bases and J by 1 base, with 13 bases between the two germline ends. This CDR3 comprises 14 residues. The germline V gene has CDR1 SNHLY and CDR2 FYNNEI.

This chain joins TRBV29-1 and TRBJ1-2; D is unclear. V lost 5 bases to trimming and J lost 3 bases, with 16 bases between them. This CDR3 is built from 14 residues. Germline CDR1 is SQVTM and CDR2 is ANQGSEA. The CDR3 protein is CSVLLPDRDYGYTF. CDR3 DNA: TGCAGCGTTCTCCTCCCGGACCGGGACTATGGCTACACCTTC.

This clonotype was found once. V gene TRBV6-1 combines with J gene TRBJ2-7; 8 nucleotides line up with TRBD2. The CDR3 is 14 amino acids. Trimming cost V 3 bases and J 5 bases; bases outside gene matches: 6. From germline, CDR1 is MNHNS and CDR2 SASEGT. The CDR3 nucleotides are TGTGCCAGCAGTGATGCGGGGGGCTTGAACGAGCAGTACTTC. This codes for CASSDAGGLNEQYF.

The rearrangement joins TRBV19 to TRBJ1-2; 8 positions agree with TRBD1. V lost 5 bases to trimming and J lost 6 bases; unmatched junction nucleotides: 5. This CDR3 has 13 amino acids. Germline CDR1 LNHDA, CDR2 SQIVND (reference sequence). The CDR3 DNA sequence: TGTGCCAGTAGTTGGACAGGGAACGATGGCTACACCTTC. Translating gives CASSWTGNDGYTF.

The sample holds a few counts of this clonotype. The rearrangement uses TRBV6-5 and TRBJ2-1, with 7 positions matching TRBD1. Germline V lookup: CDR1 MNHEY, CDR2 SVGAGI. This CDR3 is 15 amino acids long. V lost 10 bases, J lost 0 bases, and 9 bases stayed unmatched. The DNA for the CDR3 is TGTGCCACCCACGTTCAGGGGGTCTCCTACAATGAGCAGTTCTTC. Its protein product is CATHVQGVSYNEQFF.

The chain combines TRBV10-1 with TRBJ2-1; unclear D gene. CDR3 length: 11 amino acids. CDR1 WNHNN and CDR2 SYGVQD come from the germline V gene (reference sequence). The ends were cut back, 3 bases at V and 8 bases at J, with 5 bases in the middle. The CDR3 is CASSEGYEQFF. For the CDR3, the DNA is TGCGCCAGCAGTGAAGGGTATGAGCAGTTCTTC.

This sequence joins TRBV29-1 and TRBJ1-6, with TRBD1 as a possible D gene (6 bases). V gave up 4 bases and J gave up 7 bases, with 14 bases separating them. The CDR3 is made up of 14 amino acids. CDR1 and CDR2 (germline): SQVTM, ANQGSEA. In DNA form, the CDR3 reads TGCAGCGTTGGAGGGACAAACCGAAATTCACCCCTCCACTTT. It yields the protein CSVGGTNRNSPLHF.

The chain is built from TRBV7-2 and TRBJ2-7; TRBD1 is a possible D gene (6 bases). Deletions cut 6 bases from V and 2 bases from J, with 11 bases between. Looked up from germline, CDR1 is SGHTA and CDR2 is FQGNSA. The CDR3 is made up of 13 amino acids. The CDR3 DNA reads TGTGCCAGCAGTGGACAGAGAACCTACGAGCAGTACTTC. It codes for CASSGQRTYEQYF.